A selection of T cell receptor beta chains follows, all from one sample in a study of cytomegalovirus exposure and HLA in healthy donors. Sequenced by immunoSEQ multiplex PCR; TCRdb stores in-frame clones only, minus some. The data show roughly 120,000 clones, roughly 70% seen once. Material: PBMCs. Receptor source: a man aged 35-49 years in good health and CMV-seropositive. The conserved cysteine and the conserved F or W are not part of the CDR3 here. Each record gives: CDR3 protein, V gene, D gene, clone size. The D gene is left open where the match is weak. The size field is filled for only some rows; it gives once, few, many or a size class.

CDR3 protein: ASSRDTSRGRGYT
V gene: TRBV7-9
D gene: .
clone size: .

CDR3 protein: ASSAWATNTEAF
V gene: TRBV7-2
D gene: .
clone size: .

CDR3 protein: AWSPSRALVQH
V gene: TRBV30
D gene: .
clone size: .

CDR3 protein: ASSGRGQGAIEQY
V gene: TRBV28
D gene: TRBD1
clone size: .

CDR3 protein: ASSRDLGGNTIY
V gene: TRBV7-8
D gene: .
clone size: .

CDR3 protein: ASSYSAGVNTEAF
V gene: TRBV6-5
D gene: .
clone size: .

CDR3 protein: ASSLVSRGDTQY
V gene: TRBV7-9
D gene: .
clone size: .

CDR3 protein: ASSLRSYEQY
V gene: TRBV28
D gene: .
clone size: .

CDR3 protein: ATSRARGWGDTQY
V gene: TRBV15
D gene: .
clone size: .

CDR3 protein: ASSFDRAEAF
V gene: TRBV5-4
D gene: TRBD1
clone size: .

CDR3 protein: ASSAGASGYQETQY
V gene: TRBV19
D gene: TRBD2
clone size: .

CDR3 protein: ASSQYGQGINEQY
V gene: TRBV11-2
D gene: TRBD1
clone size: .

CDR3 protein: ASSIPGKGYEQY
V gene: TRBV7-8
D gene: .
clone size: .

CDR3 protein: ASSSGQPNTEAF
V gene: TRBV7-2
D gene: TRBD1
clone size: .

CDR3 protein: ASSLGQGARDTEAF
V gene: TRBV7-6
D gene: TRBD1
clone size: .

CDR3 protein: ASSQDRTSGSNVYEQY
V gene: TRBV14
D gene: TRBD2
clone size: .

CDR3 protein: ASSVLTSGTNEQF
V gene: TRBV9
D gene: TRBD2
clone size: .

CDR3 protein: ASKGVRVGNEQF
V gene: TRBV2
D gene: .
clone size: .

CDR3 protein: SVEKAGGSYEQY
V gene: TRBV29-1
D gene: TRBD1
clone size: few

CDR3 protein: ASSTGLALEQY
V gene: TRBV5-4
D gene: TRBD2
clone size: few

CDR3 protein: ASRTGVQETQY
V gene: TRBV5-1
D gene: TRBD1
clone size: .

CDR3 protein: ASSVLGGGAGTGELF
V gene: TRBV9
D gene: TRBD2
clone size: .

CDR3 protein: ASSFAEETQY
V gene: TRBV19
D gene: .
clone size: .

CDR3 protein: ASSLRDRGNNEQF
V gene: TRBV7-9
D gene: TRBD1
clone size: .

CDR3 protein: AISDDRGTEAF
V gene: TRBV10-3
D gene: TRBD1
clone size: .

CDR3 protein: ASSHRGQRYNSPLH
V gene: TRBV11-1
D gene: TRBD1
clone size: .

CDR3 protein: ASSFGAAAETQY
V gene: TRBV5-4
D gene: .
clone size: .

CDR3 protein: AITGDSSPGELF
V gene: TRBV10-3
D gene: .
clone size: .

CDR3 protein: ASSPRRGGSYNEQF
V gene: TRBV18
D gene: .
clone size: .

CDR3 protein: ASSPRDRGSDTQY
V gene: TRBV18
D gene: TRBD1
clone size: few

CDR3 protein: ASSLGLAGGAGELF
V gene: TRBV9
D gene: TRBD2
clone size: .

CDR3 protein: ASSLDRTPSYEQY
V gene: TRBV11-2
D gene: .
clone size: .

CDR3 protein: ASSLTGDRAPLH
V gene: TRBV6-5
D gene: TRBD1
clone size: .

CDR3 protein: ASSLDEPYEQY
V gene: TRBV5-1
D gene: .
clone size: .

CDR3 protein: ASSDGSSYNEQF
V gene: TRBV7-6
D gene: .
clone size: .

CDR3 protein: ASSPAQGGPQH
V gene: TRBV7-9
D gene: TRBD1
clone size: .

CDR3 protein: AWSRTENQPQH
V gene: TRBV30
D gene: .
clone size: .

CDR3 protein: ASSLGNRGVEETQY
V gene: TRBV5-1
D gene: TRBD1
clone size: .

CDR3 protein: ASSWGRGLEKLF
V gene: TRBV28
D gene: .
clone size: few

CDR3 protein: ASSPPTGEGYT
V gene: TRBV6-6
D gene: TRBD1
clone size: few

CDR3 protein: ASGTGVPYEQY
V gene: TRBV28
D gene: .
clone size: .

CDR3 protein: SSSIGATSYEQY
V gene: TRBV7-9
D gene: .
clone size: .

CDR3 protein: ASSLLRGRFVEKLF
V gene: TRBV11-2
D gene: TRBD1
clone size: few

CDR3 protein: AWSPLGLAAGSKRADTQY
V gene: TRBV30
D gene: .
clone size: few

CDR3 protein: ASSPGTANTEAF
V gene: TRBV6-6
D gene: TRBD1
clone size: few

CDR3 protein: ASSVAGGRGDTQY
V gene: TRBV9
D gene: TRBD2
clone size: .

CDR3 protein: ASSPPGAGELF
V gene: TRBV5-4
D gene: .
clone size: .

CDR3 protein: ASSIPGDGNQPQH
V gene: TRBV19
D gene: .
clone size: .

CDR3 protein: ASSQGGRAYGYT
V gene: TRBV14
D gene: .
clone size: .

CDR3 protein: ASSQDPGNSNQPQH
V gene: TRBV4-1
D gene: .
clone size: once

CDR3 protein: ASSFLRRTEAF
V gene: TRBV5-1
D gene: .
clone size: .